A single sample is the source of the 15 T cell receptor beta chains below, sequenced in a study of cytomegalovirus exposure and HLA in healthy donors (dated 2017 in TCRdb). Libraries were built with the immunoSEQ multiplex PCR assay. The multiplex PCR relied on a mix of 60 forward primers for TCR Vbeta segments and 13 reverse primers for TCR Jbeta segments. TCRdb stores this immuneACCESS table with in-frame sequences only. Part of the clones is absent; in the studies checked, under half of the shortfall reflects unresolved V genes, and no reason is known for the rest. The sample data list 130,000 to 150,000 clones, and roughly 79% of these were observed just once. More than 0.95% of the sample is held by the ten biggest clonotypes. Sequenced input: PBMCs. The source is a man aged 18 to 35 in good health and CMV-seronegative.

This sequence joins TRBV2 and TRBJ2-7; tentative D call: TRBD1 (5 bases). Per the germline V gene, CDR1 is SNHLY and CDR2 is FYNNEI. The germline V and J ends were trimmed by 4 bases and 1 base, with 11 bases remaining between them. There are 14 residues in the CDR3. CDR3 in amino acids: CASSGRGSSYEQYF. The DNA of the CDR3 is TGTGCCAGCAGTGGAAGGGGATCATCCTACGAGCAGTACTTC.

The chain links TRBV5-5 to TRBJ1-1, with TRBD1 matching 8 bases. CDR1 is SGHKS and CDR2 is YYEKEE in the germline V gene (reference sequence). The CDR3 runs to 14 residues. After removal of 4 bases from V and 3 bases from J, the junction contained 5 bases not matched to a gene. DNA for the CDR3: TGTGCCAGCAGCCGAGACAGGGGCCACACTGAAGCTTTCTTT. Translated, it gives CASSRDRGHTEAFF.

J is TRBJ1-1 and V is TRBV7-2, with 7 bases matching TRBD1. Germline CDR1 SGHTA, CDR2 FQGNSA. J gave up 2 bases and V 4 bases, and 10 bases lay outside the gene matches. CDR3 length equals 16 residues. CDR3 in DNA: TGTGCCAGCAGCTCGAAACAGGGGCTGGGCAACACTGAAGCTTTCTTT. Residues: CASSSKQGLGNTEAFF.

This sequence joins TRBV11-1 and TRBJ2-1; the match to TRBD2 covers 10 bases. CDR1 is SGHAT and CDR2 is FQDESV in the germline V gene (reference sequence). CDR3 size: 17 residues. V was pared by 2 bases and J by 7 bases, with 11 bases of the junction left unmatched. The CDR3 protein is CASSLPAGGLAANEQFF. CDR3 coding DNA: TGTGCCAGCAGCTTACCCGCCGGCGGACTAGCGGCAAATGAGCAGTTCTTC.

The CDR3 sequence is CASSIDLGWPLNTEAFF. The DNA of the CDR3 is TGTGCCAGTAGTATAGATCTCGGGTGGCCCTTGAACACTGAAGCTTTCTTT. The chain joins TRBV19 to TRBJ1-1; D is uncertain. The CDR3 consists of 17 residues. Between the trimmed V and J ends, which lost 0 bases and 0 bases, there was a span of 14 bases. Germline CDR1 and CDR2: LNHDA and SQIVND (reference sequence).

This clone was found a few times. The chain combines TRBV15 with TRBJ2-3; 7 bases match TRBD1. The CDR3 runs 15 residues. Germline V gene lookup returns CDR1 LNHNV and CDR2 YYDKDF (reference sequence). After removal of 4 bases from V and 0 bases from J, the junction contained 4 bases not matched to a gene. CDR3 bases: TGTGCCACCAGCACCGGACAGGCCAGCACAGATACGCAGTATTTT. The encoded protein is CATSTGQASTDTQYF.

The chain uses TRBV30 and TRBJ1-1; D perhaps matches TRBD1 (5 bases). Germline V gene sequence: CDR1 GTSNPN, CDR2 SVGIG (reference sequence). This CDR3 region has 17 residues. Trimming took off 0 bases at V and 5 bases at J, with 22 bases between the two ends. The CDR3 loop is CAWSVVGGRTSGTEAFF. CDR3 DNA sequence: TGTGCCTGGAGTGTAGTCGGGGGGAGAACGAGTGGGACTGAAGCTTTCTTT.

This clone was observed once. The V call is TRBV7-2, the J call TRBJ1-5; perhaps TRBD1 as D (5 bases). The germline gives CDR1 SGHTA, CDR2 FQGNSA. The length of the CDR3 is 13 residues. V was trimmed by 2 bases and J by 6 bases, leaving 8 bases between them. CDR3 bases: TGTGCCAGCAGCTTACCAGGGCTTCAGCCCCAGCATTTT. Amino acid sequence: CASSLPGLQPQHF.

The chain recombines TRBV30 with TRBJ1-1; D gene unclear. The CDR3 consists of 15 residues. In germline, CDR1 is GTSNPN, CDR2 SVGIG (reference sequence). Trimming pared 3 bases from V and 3 bases from J, leaving 17 bases between. The CDR3 bases are TGTGCCTGGAGGCCCCGACGGAGGTGGGACACTGAAGCTTTCTTT. It encodes CAWRPRRRWDTEAFF.

The V and J genes are TRBV6-5 and TRBJ2-4, with D unclear. The V and J ends lost 0 bases and 9 bases respectively, with 15 bases between them. CDR3 length: 15 amino acids. CDR1 MNHEY and CDR2 SVGAGI come from the germline V gene. The CDR3 region is CASSYSETSDSIQYF. CDR3 DNA sequence: TGTGCCAGCAGTTACTCAGAGACCAGCGATAGCATTCAGTACTTC.

This chain uses TRBV10-3 with TRBJ1-3, with a possible D match to TRBD1 (5 bases). V lost 3 bases, J lost 3 bases, and 9 bases lay in between. CDR1 is ENHRY, CDR2 SYGVKD, per germline. The CDR3 runs 14 residues. Here the CDR3 reads CAISDRVDGNTIYF. The CDR3 bases are TGTGCCATCAGTGACAGGGTGGATGGAAACACCATATATTTT.

The CDR3 sequence: CAWGTDSNQPQHF. The CDR3 DNA sequence: TGTGCCTGGGGGACAGATAGCAATCAGCCCCAGCATTTT. The gene calls are TRBV30 and TRBJ1-5; 7 positions match TRBD1. CDR1 GTSNPN and CDR2 SVGIG come from the germline V gene (reference sequence). V trimming: 5 bases; J trimming: 0 bases; junction bases outside the gene matches: 1. CDR3 length: 13 residues.

J is TRBJ2-3 and V is TRBV2; 10 nucleotides align to TRBD1. V lost 5 bases, J lost 3 bases, and 8 bases stayed unmatched. CDR3 length equals 16 residues. Per germline, CDR1 SNHLY and CDR2 FYNNEI. CDR3 protein: CASSPGTGERTDTQYF. DNA for the CDR3: TGTGCCAGCAGTCCAGGGACAGGGGAGAGGACAGATACGCAGTATTTT.

The rearrangement uses TRBV11-2 and TRBJ1-2; 7 nucleotides align to TRBD1. Germline-derived CDR1 and CDR2 are SGHAT and FQNNGV. CDR3 length: 12 residues. V lost 5 bases and J lost 4; bases outside the gene matches: 1. CDR3 DNA: TGTGCCAGCAGCCCAGGGGGCTATGGCTACACCTTC. Translated: CASSPGGYGYTF.

In DNA form, the CDR3 reads TGTGCCAGCAGCCAAGATCCTAGGGGGTTGGATGGCTACACCTTC. Translated: CASSQDPRGLDGYTF. The chain joins TRBV14 to TRBJ1-2; a weak D match, TRBD1 (6 bases). The germline gives CDR1 SGHDN, CDR2 FVKESK. V was trimmed by 0 bases and J by 6 bases, leaving 14 bases between them. CDR3 length: 15 residues. Looking up the rest from reference TRBV14 and TRBJ1-2 gives the full variable domain: EAGVTQFPSHSVIEKGQTVTLRCDPISGHDNLYWYRRVMGKEIKFLLHFVKESKQDESGMPNNRFLAERTGGTYSTLKVQPAELEDSGVYFCASSQDPRGLDGYTFGSGTRLTVV.